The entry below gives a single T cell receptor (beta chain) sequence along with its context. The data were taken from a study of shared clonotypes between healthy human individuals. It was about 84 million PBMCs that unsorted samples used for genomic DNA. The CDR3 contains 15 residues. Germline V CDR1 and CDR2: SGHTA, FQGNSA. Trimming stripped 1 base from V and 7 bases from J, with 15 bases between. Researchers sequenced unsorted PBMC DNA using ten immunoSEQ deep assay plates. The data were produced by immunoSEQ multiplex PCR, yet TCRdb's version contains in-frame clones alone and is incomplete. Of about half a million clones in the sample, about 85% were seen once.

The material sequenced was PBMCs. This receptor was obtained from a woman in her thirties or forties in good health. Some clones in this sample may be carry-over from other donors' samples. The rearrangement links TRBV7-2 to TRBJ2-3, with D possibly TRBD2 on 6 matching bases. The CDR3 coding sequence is TGTGCCAGCAGCTTAGTACCCGGAGGGACGCATACGCAGTATTTT. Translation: CASSLVPGGTHTQYF.